Listed below are T cell receptor beta chains from one sample, sequenced in a study of CD8 T cells in Susac syndrome. Each CDR3 protein is one row after TCRdb ran MiXCR on the immunoSEQ multiplex PCR reads. This sample yields some 190,000 distinct CDR3 sequences, of which around 96% are seen a single time; approximately 0.1% belongs to the top ten. The sample taken for sequencing was CD4+ T cells from PBMCs. The source is a human donor in good health. Each CDR3 is given with its conserved first and last residue. A D gene is named only where the DNA matches it firmly. Not every row has a clone size; where given, it reads once, few, many or a size class.

V gene: TRBV5-1; clone size: -; D gene: -; J gene: TRBJ2-4; CDR3 protein: CASSLVGSGIAKNIQYF; CDR3 DNA: TGCGCCAGCAGCTTGGTGGGTAGCGGAATAGCCAAAAACATTCAGTACTTC
V gene: TRBV3-1; clone size: -; D gene: -; J gene: TRBJ2-1; CDR3 protein: CASKTSQARGENEQFF; CDR3 DNA: TGTGCCAGCAAGACATCCCAGGCCAGGGGAGAGAATGAGCAGTTCTTC
V gene: TRBV20-1; clone size: -; D gene: -; J gene: TRBJ2-2; CDR3 protein: CSARDPRTEPGELFF; CDR3 DNA: TGCAGTGCTAGAGATCCGCGGACAGAACCCGGGGAGCTGTTTTTT
V gene: TRBV15; clone size: -; D gene: -; J gene: TRBJ2-7; CDR3 protein: CATSRDGSYEQYF; CDR3 DNA: TGTGCCACCAGCAGAGATGGCTCCTACGAGCAGTACTTC
V gene: TRBV18; clone size: -; D gene: -; J gene: TRBJ1-5; CDR3 protein: CASSPRDMYQPQHF; CDR3 DNA: TGTGCCAGCTCACCCCGGGATATGTACCAGCCCCAGCATTTT
V gene: TRBV7-3; clone size: -; D gene: -; J gene: TRBJ2-3; CDR3 protein: CASSLQGPGTDTQYF; CDR3 DNA: TGTGCCAGCAGCTTACAGGGCCCTGGCACAGATACGCAGTATTTT
V gene: TRBV6-5; clone size: -; D gene: TRBD2; J gene: TRBJ2-1; CDR3 protein: CASRTGTRHHNEQFF; CDR3 DNA: TGTGCCAGCAGGACCGGGACTAGACACCACAATGAGCAGTTCTTC
V gene: TRBV29-1; clone size: once; D gene: TRBD2; J gene: TRBJ2-2; CDR3 protein: CSGRTSDNTGELFF; CDR3 DNA: TGCAGCGGTCGGACTAGCGACAACACCGGGGAGCTGTTTTTT
V gene: TRBV30; clone size: -; D gene: -; J gene: TRBJ2-7; CDR3 protein: CAWSVSIYYEQYF; CDR3 DNA: TGTGCCTGGAGTGTAAGCATTTACTACGAGCAGTACTTC
V gene: TRBV7-8; clone size: once; D gene: -; J gene: TRBJ2-7; CDR3 protein: CASSSQTRGHEQYF; CDR3 DNA: TGTGCCAGCAGCTCGCAGACCCGAGGCCACGAGCAGTACTTC
V gene: TRBV3-1; clone size: -; D gene: TRBD2; J gene: TRBJ2-7; CDR3 protein: CASSQTASGGNEQYF; CDR3 DNA: TGTGCCAGCAGCCAAACGGCTAGCGGAGGGAACGAGCAGTACTTC
V gene: TRBV7-8; clone size: -; D gene: -; J gene: TRBJ2-1; CDR3 protein: CASSPHLFREDNEQFF; CDR3 DNA: TGTGCCAGCAGCCCCCACCTGTTTAGGGAGGACAATGAGCAGTTCTTC
V gene: TRBV30; clone size: -; D gene: TRBD2; J gene: TRBJ2-7; CDR3 protein: CAWIRRYTGGYEQYF; CDR3 DNA: TGTGCCTGGATTAGGAGGTATACGGGAGGGTACGAGCAGTACTTC
V gene: TRBV7-8; clone size: -; D gene: TRBD1; J gene: TRBJ2-6; CDR3 protein: CASSPWQGASSGANVLTF; CDR3 DNA: TGTGCCAGCAGCCCGTGGCAGGGGGCGAGCTCTGGGGCCAACGTCCTGACTTTC
V gene: TRBV4-2; clone size: -; D gene: -; J gene: TRBJ2-5; CDR3 protein: CASSQVAASGETQYF; CDR3 DNA: TGTGCCAGCAGCCAAGTTGCTGCCTCAGGGGAGACCCAGTACTTC
V gene: TRBV20-1; clone size: once; D gene: TRBD1; J gene: TRBJ1-2; CDR3 protein: CSAPTPGGAGYGYTF; CDR3 DNA: TGCAGTGCTCCAACCCCAGGGGGCGCGGGATATGGCTACACCTTC
V gene: TRBV20-1; clone size: -; D gene: -; J gene: TRBJ2-2; CDR3 protein: CSARDPLRDTGELFF; CDR3 DNA: TGCAGTGCTAGGGACCCCTTGCGGGACACCGGGGAGCTGTTTTTT
V gene: TRBV29-1; clone size: -; D gene: -; J gene: TRBJ2-7; CDR3 protein: CSVVGIGYEQYF; CDR3 DNA: TGCAGCGTTGTGGGGATCGGTTACGAGCAGTACTTC
V gene: TRBV28; clone size: -; D gene: -; J gene: TRBJ2-7; CDR3 protein: CASSLSRTYEQYF; CDR3 DNA: TGTGCCAGCAGTTTATCTAGAACCTACGAGCAGTACTTC
V gene: TRBV29-1; clone size: -; D gene: -; J gene: TRBJ2-6; CDR3 protein: CSVEDRRSGSGANVLTF; CDR3 DNA: TGCAGCGTTGAAGATCGGAGATCAGGCTCTGGGGCCAACGTCCTGACTTTC
V gene: TRBV28; clone size: -; D gene: -; J gene: TRBJ2-7; CDR3 protein: CASSPPKRPYEQYF; CDR3 DNA: TGTGCCAGCAGCCCCCCTAAGCGGCCCTACGAGCAGTACTTC
V gene: TRBV30; clone size: -; D gene: TRBD1; J gene: TRBJ1-5; CDR3 protein: CAWSGDRTDQPQHF; CDR3 DNA: TGTGCCTGGAGTGGGGACAGGACAGATCAGCCCCAGCATTTT
V gene: TRBV29-1; clone size: -; D gene: -; J gene: TRBJ2-5; CDR3 protein: CSGGRGAETQYF; CDR3 DNA: TGCAGCGGCGGCAGGGGGGCAGAGACCCAGTACTTC
V gene: TRBV2; clone size: -; D gene: -; J gene: TRBJ2-5; CDR3 protein: CASSDQGQSTETQYF; CDR3 DNA: TGTGCCAGCAGTGATCAGGGACAATCGACGGAGACCCAGTACTTC
V gene: TRBV28; clone size: -; D gene: TRBD2; J gene: TRBJ2-3; CDR3 protein: CASSLSGSGVKDTQYF; CDR3 DNA: TGTGCCAGCAGTTTGAGTGGAAGCGGGGTGAAAGATACGCAGTATTTT
V gene: TRBV28; clone size: -; D gene: -; J gene: TRBJ2-3; CDR3 protein: CASSSPTRDTQYF; CDR3 DNA: TGTGCCAGCAGTTCCCCCACACGCGATACGCAGTATTTT
V gene: TRBV19; clone size: -; D gene: -; J gene: TRBJ2-1; CDR3 protein: CASSIDSPPDNEQFF; CDR3 DNA: TGTGCCAGTAGTATAGATAGCCCCCCTGACAATGAGCAGTTCTTC
V gene: TRBV7-2; clone size: -; D gene: -; J gene: TRBJ1-5; CDR3 protein: CASSHSSRGDQPQHF; CDR3 DNA: TGTGCCAGCAGCCACTCCTCCCGTGGGGATCAGCCCCAGCATTTT
V gene: TRBV12-3/TRBV12-4; clone size: -; D gene: TRBD2; J gene: TRBJ2-1; CDR3 protein: CASLAGGNEQFF; CDR3 DNA: TGTGCCAGCCTAGCGGGGGGGAATGAGCAGTTCTTC
V gene: TRBV7-6; clone size: -; D gene: TRBD2; J gene: TRBJ2-7; CDR3 protein: CASSQGSGRFEQYF; CDR3 DNA: TGTGCCAGCAGCCAGGGGAGCGGGAGGTTTGAGCAGTACTTC
V gene: TRBV4-3; clone size: -; D gene: -; J gene: TRBJ2-1; CDR3 protein: CASSQRSSQGYNEQFF; CDR3 DNA: TGCGCCAGCAGCCAGAGATCTAGTCAGGGCTACAATGAGCAGTTCTTC
V gene: TRBV12-3/TRBV12-4; clone size: -; D gene: -; J gene: TRBJ2-3; CDR3 protein: CASSSNSGTQYF; CDR3 DNA: TGTGCCAGCAGTTCCAACTCGGGTACGCAGTATTTT
V gene: TRBV15; clone size: -; D gene: -; J gene: TRBJ2-1; CDR3 protein: CATSRAVYNEQFF; CDR3 DNA: TGTGCCACCAGCAGAGCTGTCTACAATGAGCAGTTCTTC
V gene: TRBV20-1; clone size: -; D gene: -; J gene: TRBJ1-2; CDR3 protein: CSAIIRGMGYGYTF; CDR3 DNA: TGCAGTGCTATTATCAGGGGAATGGGCTATGGCTACACCTTC
V gene: TRBV9; clone size: -; D gene: -; J gene: TRBJ2-1; CDR3 protein: CASSVRPDYPFNEQFF; CDR3 DNA: TGTGCCAGCAGCGTTCGGCCGGACTACCCATTCAATGAGCAGTTCTTC
V gene: TRBV15; clone size: -; D gene: -; J gene: TRBJ2-6; CDR3 protein: CATSGSRGSGANVLTF; CDR3 DNA: TGTGCCACCAGTGGGTCTCGGGGCAGTGGGGCCAACGTCCTGACTTTC
V gene: TRBV29-1; clone size: -; D gene: TRBD1; J gene: TRBJ2-2; CDR3 protein: CTGGAGGELFF; CDR3 DNA: TGCACAGGGGGCGCGGGCGGGGAGCTGTTTTTT
V gene: TRBV30; clone size: -; D gene: -; J gene: TRBJ1-2; CDR3 protein: CAWSVQAGTYGYTF; CDR3 DNA: TGTGCCTGGAGTGTACAAGCAGGGACCTATGGCTACACCTTC
V gene: TRBV20-1; clone size: -; D gene: TRBD1; J gene: TRBJ1-1; CDR3 protein: CSASRGLFTEAFF; CDR3 DNA: TGCAGTGCTAGCAGGGGGCTCTTCACTGAAGCTTTCTTT
V gene: TRBV29-1; clone size: once; D gene: -; J gene: TRBJ2-7; CDR3 protein: CSVAGEGAEVHEQYF; CDR3 DNA: TGCAGCGTTGCGGGGGAGGGGGCGGAGGTGCACGAGCAGTACTTC
V gene: TRBV3-1; clone size: -; D gene: TRBD1; J gene: TRBJ1-1; CDR3 protein: CASSQERTGLNTEAFF; CDR3 DNA: TGTGCCAGCAGCCAAGAGCGGACAGGGCTGAACACTGAAGCTTTCTTT